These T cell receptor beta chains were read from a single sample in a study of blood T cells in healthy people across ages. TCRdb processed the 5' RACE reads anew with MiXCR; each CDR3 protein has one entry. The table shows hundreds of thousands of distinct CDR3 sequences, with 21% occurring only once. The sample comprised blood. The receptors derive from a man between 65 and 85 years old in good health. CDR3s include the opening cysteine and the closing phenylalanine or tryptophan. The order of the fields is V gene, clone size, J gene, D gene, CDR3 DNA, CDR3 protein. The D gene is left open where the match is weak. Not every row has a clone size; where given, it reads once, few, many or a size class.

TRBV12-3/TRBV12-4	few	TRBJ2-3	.	TGTGCCAGCAGTCTCGGAGGGGGGGTAGATACGCAGTATTTT	CASSLGGGVDTQYF
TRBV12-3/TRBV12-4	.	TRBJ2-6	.	TGTGCCAGCAGGATATCTTCTGGGGCCAACGTCCTGACTTTC	CASRISSGANVLTF
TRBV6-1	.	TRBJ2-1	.	TGTGCCAGCAGCCTATACCGGGTGGATGAGCAGTTCTTC	CASSLYRVDEQFF
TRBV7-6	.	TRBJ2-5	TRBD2	TGTGCCAGCAGCTTAGCACAACCCGGGACTAGCGGGAGGAACCAAGAGACCCAGTACTTC	CASSLAQPGTSGRNQETQYF
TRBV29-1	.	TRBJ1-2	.	TGCAGCGTTATGGACAGCAATGGCTACACCTTC	CSVMDSNGYTF
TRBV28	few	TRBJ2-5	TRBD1	TGTGCCAGTAGAGGGACAGGGGGGTCAGAGACCCAGTACTTC	CASRGTGGSETQYF
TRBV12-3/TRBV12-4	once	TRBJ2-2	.	TGTGCCAGCAGAATCGACGATGCCGGGGAGCTGTTTTTT	CASRIDDAGELFF
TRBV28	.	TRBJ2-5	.	TGTGCCAGCAGTTTGCACTCCCCGGGACTCCAAGAGACCCAGTACTTC	CASSLHSPGLQETQYF
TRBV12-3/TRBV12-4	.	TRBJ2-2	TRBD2	TGTGCCAGCACCCGGACTAGCGGGAGAAGAGACACCGGGGAGCTGTTTTTT	CASTRTSGRRDTGELFF
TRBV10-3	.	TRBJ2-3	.	TGTGCCATCAGTGTTAAGGGGATGACAGATACGCAGTATTTT	CAISVKGMTDTQYF
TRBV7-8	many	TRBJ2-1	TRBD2	TGTGCCAGCAGCCGACTAGCGGGAGATTACAATGAGCAGTTCTTC	CASSRLAGDYNEQFF
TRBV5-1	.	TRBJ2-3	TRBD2	TGCGCCAGCAGCCGAGGGACTAGCGAAACAGATACGCAGTATTTT	CASSRGTSETDTQYF
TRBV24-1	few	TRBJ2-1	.	TGTGCCACCAGTGGCGATGGGTATGAGCAGTTCTTC	CATSGDGYEQFF
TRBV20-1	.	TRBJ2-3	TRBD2	TGCAGTTGGGGAGCGGGAGGGCCGGGGACAGATACGCAGTATTTT	CSWGAGGPGTDTQYF
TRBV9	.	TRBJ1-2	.	TGTGCCGGCAGCGTAGAGGGCGGGGGGGCACCTAACTATGGCTACACCTTC	CAGSVEGGGAPNYGYTF
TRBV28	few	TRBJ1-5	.	TGTGCCACCAAAAGAGGGCAGCCCCAGCATTTT	CATKRGQPQHF
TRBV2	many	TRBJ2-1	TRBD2	TGTGCCAGCAGTGATGGACTAGCGGGGAACAATGAGCAGTTCTTC	CASSDGLAGNNEQFF
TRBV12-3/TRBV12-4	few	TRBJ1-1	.	TGTGCCAGCAGTTTCGAGCCCCGCGAAGCTTTCTTT	CASSFEPREAFF
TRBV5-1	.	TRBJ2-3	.	TGCGCCAGCAGTAGAGGGCAGCCGACTAGCACAGATACGCAGTATTTT	CASSRGQPTSTDTQYF
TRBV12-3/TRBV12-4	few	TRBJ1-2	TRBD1	TGTGCCAGCAGTCGGGACAGGGTCTACGGCTACACCTTC	CASSRDRVYGYTF
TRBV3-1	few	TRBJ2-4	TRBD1	TGTGCCAGCAGCCAAGGAGGGGACAGTCAGTACTTC	CASSQGGDSQYF
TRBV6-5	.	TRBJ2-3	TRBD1	TGTGCCAGCAGTTACACCGAGGCTCCAGGGGGCCCAGATACGCAGTATTTT	CASSYTEAPGGPDTQYF
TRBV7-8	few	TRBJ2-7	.	TGTGCCAGCAGCTTCACGGCAGCGGCCTACGAGCAGTACTTC	CASSFTAAAYEQYF
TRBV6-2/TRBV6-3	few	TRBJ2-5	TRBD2	TGTGCCAGCAGGGAGACTAGCGAGGAGACCCAGTACTTC	CASRETSEETQYF
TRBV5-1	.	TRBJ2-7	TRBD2	TGCGCCAGCAGCTTAGAGCGGGACTCCTACGAGCAGTACTTC	CASSLERDSYEQYF
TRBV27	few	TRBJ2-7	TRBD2	TGTGCCAGCAGTTTATTCCCGACTAGCGGGAGCTACGAGCAGTACTTC	CASSLFPTSGSYEQYF
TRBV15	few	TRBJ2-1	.	TGTGCCACCGCGGACAGTGGTGGCACTGGCTACAATGAGCAGTTCTTC	CATADSGGTGYNEQFF
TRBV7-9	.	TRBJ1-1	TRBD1	TGTGCCAGCAGCTTTCCGACAGGGGCGAGCACTGAAGCTTTCTTT	CASSFPTGASTEAFF
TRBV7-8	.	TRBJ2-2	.	TGTGCCAGCAGCCTCTCGGGGGCCGCCGGGGAGCTGTTTTTT	CASSLSGAAGELFF